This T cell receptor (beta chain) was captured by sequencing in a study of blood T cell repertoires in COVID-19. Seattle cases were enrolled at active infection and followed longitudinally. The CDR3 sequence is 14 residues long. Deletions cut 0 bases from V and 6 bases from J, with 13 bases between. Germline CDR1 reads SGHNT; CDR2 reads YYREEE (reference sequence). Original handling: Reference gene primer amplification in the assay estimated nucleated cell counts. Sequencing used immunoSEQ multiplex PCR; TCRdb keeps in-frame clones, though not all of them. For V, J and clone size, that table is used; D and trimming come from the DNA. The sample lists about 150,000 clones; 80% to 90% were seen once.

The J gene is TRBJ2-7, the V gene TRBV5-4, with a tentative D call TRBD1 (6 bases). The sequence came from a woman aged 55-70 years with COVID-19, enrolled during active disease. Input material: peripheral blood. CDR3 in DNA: TGTGCCAGCAGCTTGGTAGGAAGGGGGAGCGAGCAGTACTTC. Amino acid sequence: CASSLVGRGSEQYF.